This TCR beta chain appears in the sequencing data of a study of T cells in Graves' hyperthyroidism and ophthalmopathy. Regions amplified from RNA transcripts were the TCR beta CDR3 regions. Researchers ran a first-round RT-PCR on the TCR CDR3 using the HTBI primer set. TCRdb processed the multiplex PCR reads anew with MiXCR; each CDR3 protein has one entry. The table includes 330,000 or so distinct CDR3 sequences, 15% to 20% detected once. V lost 0 bases, J lost 7 bases, and 10 bases lay in between. The germline V gene has CDR1 DFQATT and CDR2 SNEGSKA (reference sequence). The CDR3 runs to 12 residues. With respect to this clonotype: Its antigen remains unidentified.

Study outcomes and limitations: Blood also contained most expanded thyroid clonotypes above 0.001. A model built on 13 V-J features separated ophthalmopathy from stable hyperthyroidism.

The study excluded patients with uncontrolled infection, other autoimmune disease, pregnancy or lactation. The sequencing input was blood. This TCR derives from a woman in her thirties or forties with Graves' ophthalmopathy. The rearrangement joins TRBV20-1 to TRBJ2-7, with TRBD1 as a possible D gene (6 bases). CDR3 sequence reads: CSARDQGQEQYF. For the CDR3, the DNA is TGCAGTGCTAGAGACCAGGGGCAGGAGCAGTACTTC.